This passage covers 17 T cell receptor beta chains from one sample sequenced in a study of T cell responses to AZD1222 COVID-19 vaccine. Produced via immunoSEQ multiplex PCR; TCRdb's table is partial and in-frame only. The table has 80,000 to 100,000 clones, more than 90% seen once. Source: peripheral blood, taken on day 0 of AZD1222 vaccination. Receptor source: an adult in good health.

V usage is TRBV11-2 and J usage is TRBJ2-7; D could derive from TRBD1 or TRBD2 (5 bases each). CDR3 length equals 15 residues. Between the trimmed V and J ends, which lost 5 bases and 5 bases, there was a span of 19 bases. In germline, CDR1 is SGHAT, CDR2 FQNNGV. DNA for the CDR3: TGTGCCAGCAGCGCCAAGACGGGACCCCCGAACGAGCAGTACTTC. Residues: CASSAKTGPPNEQYF.

J is TRBJ2-5 and V is TRBV2, with D maybe TRBD2 (5 bases). Germline lookup yields CDR1 SNHLY and CDR2 FYNNEI. V was trimmed by 5 bases and J by 1 base, leaving 11 bases between them. This CDR3 has 14 residues. CDR3 residues: CASSYAAVQETQYF. For the CDR3, the DNA is TGTGCCAGCAGTTATGCAGCGGTCCAAGAGACCCAGTACTTC.

The gene calls are TRBV15 and TRBJ1-1; D is ambiguous. Trimming left V 4 bases short and J 0 bases short, with 3 bases between. CDR1 and CDR2 from the germline V gene are LNHNV and YYDKDF (reference sequence). This CDR3 comprises 12 residues. As DNA, the CDR3 is TGTGCCACCAGCATGGTGAACACTGAAGCTTTCTTT. This translates into CATSMVNTEAFF. The variable domain in full, with the rest retrieved from reference TRBV15 and TRBJ1-1, is DAMVIQNPRYQVTQFGKPVTLSCSQTLNHNVMYWYQQKSSQAPKLLFHYYDKDFNNEADTPDNFQSRRPNTSFCFLDIRSPGLGDTAMYLCATSMVNTEAFFGQGTRLTVV.

The V call is TRBV27, the J call TRBJ1-2; 9 bases agree with TRBD1. In germline, CDR1 is MNHEY, CDR2 SMNVEV (reference sequence). V lost 8 bases, J lost 4 bases, and 5 bases stayed unmatched. The length of the CDR3 is 13 residues. CDR3 loop: CASAPGQGYGYTF. DNA for the CDR3: TGTGCCAGCGCACCGGGACAGGGCTATGGCTACACCTTC.

The chain carries TRBV19 and TRBJ1-1; possibly TRBD1 for D (6 bases). This CDR3 region has 14 residues. The germline CDR1 and CDR2 sequences are LNHDA and SQIVND (reference sequence). The V end lost 4 bases, the J end lost 5 bases, and 14 bases lay between the germline ends. CDR3 DNA: TGTGCCAGTAGTACCCCTCGGGGGGCTACTGAAGCTTTCTTT. Translation gives CASSTPRGATEAFF.

The gene calls are TRBV27 and TRBJ2-7; 7 bases are a match to TRBD2. There are 13 residues in the CDR3. Per germline, CDR1 MNHEY and CDR2 SMNVEV (reference sequence). With 6 bases clipped from V and 3 bases from J, the junction kept 5 bases outside the gene matches. The CDR3 here is CASSGEGYYEQYF. In DNA, the CDR3 is TGTGCCAGCAGCGGGGAGGGCTACTACGAGCAGTACTTC.

The V and J genes are TRBV27 and TRBJ2-7, with 9 bases lining up with TRBD1. This CDR3 is built from 13 residues. Germline lookup yields CDR1 MNHEY and CDR2 SMNVEV (reference sequence). V lost 3 bases to trimming and J lost 4 bases; unmatched junction nucleotides: 1. Here the CDR3 reads CASSFGQGYEQYF. CDR3 sequence (DNA): TGTGCCAGCAGTTTTGGACAGGGGTACGAGCAGTACTTC.

The rearrangement joins TRBV29-1 to TRBJ2-5, with D hard to call. V lost 3 bases, J lost 2 bases, and 4 bases lay in between. The CDR3 is made up of 11 amino acids. Germline values: CDR1 SQVTM, CDR2 ANQGSEA. The CDR3 region has the DNA TGCAGCGTTGAGGGGCAAGAGACCCAGTACTTC. It encodes CSVEGQETQYF. Supplemented by reference TRBV29-1 and TRBJ2-5, the full variable domain reads SAVISQKPSRDICQRGTSLTIQCQVDSQVTMMFWYRQQPGQSLTLIATANQGSEATYESGFVIDKFPISRPNLTFSTLTVSNMSPEDSSIYLCSVEGQETQYFGPGTRLLVL.

The genes are TRBV2 and TRBJ2-2; TRBD2 agrees at 7 bases. The CDR3 totals 18 residues. V dropped 8 bases and J dropped 3; count of bases not matched to a gene: 18. Germline values: CDR1 SNHLY, CDR2 FYNNEI. In nucleotides, the CDR3 is TGTGCCAGCGCTTGGGGGACTACTTCTCACGGGGACACCGGGGAGCTGTTTTTT. It translates to CASAWGTTSHGDTGELFF.

This chain uses TRBV10-1 with TRBJ1-4, with no clear D. Germline CDR1 is WNHNN and CDR2 is SYGVQD (reference sequence). This CDR3 comprises 11 residues. The germline V and J ends were trimmed by 7 bases and 8 bases, with 8 bases remaining between them. CDR3 loop: CASTFQEKLFF. The CDR3 DNA reads as TGCGCCAGCACTTTTCAGGAAAAACTGTTTTTT.

The genes are TRBV7-2 and TRBJ2-1, with 7 positions matching TRBD2. The junction had 11 bases not matched to a gene; V was cut back by 5 bases and J by 7 bases. The CDR3 runs 15 residues. Germline V gives CDR1 SGHTA, CDR2 FQGNSA. The chain's CDR3 is CASSVGRGTTNEQFF. The CDR3 region has the DNA TGTGCCAGCAGCGTAGGGCGGGGGACGACGAATGAGCAGTTCTTC.

V and J are TRBV6-5 and TRBJ2-7; 8 positions agree with TRBD2. V trimming: 0 bases; J trimming: 4 bases; junction bases outside the gene matches: 5. Per the germline V gene, CDR1 is MNHEY and CDR2 is SVGAGI. The CDR3 is 15 residues long. As DNA, the CDR3 is TGTGCCAGCAGTTACTCTAGCGGGATCGGGTACGAGCAGTACTTC. Translated: CASSYSSGIGYEQYF.

The J gene is TRBJ2-1, the V gene TRBV27, with D perhaps matching TRBD1 or TRBD2 (5 bases each). This CDR3 has 16 amino acids. Germline V gene sequence: CDR1 MNHEY, CDR2 SMNVEV (reference sequence). V shed 7 bases and J shed 8 bases, with 24 bases lying between them. CDR3 sequence reads: CASTATSGTPWYEQFF. CDR3 bases: TGTGCCAGCACCGCGACCTCCGGGACGCCTTGGTATGAGCAGTTCTTC.

CDR3 sequence reads: CASSYSSGLSRGEQYF. The CDR3, as DNA: TGTGCCAGCAGTTACTCGAGTGGCCTATCCCGGGGTGAGCAGTACTTC. The genes are TRBV6-5 and TRBJ2-7; D might be TRBD2 (5 bases). Germline loops: CDR1 MNHEY, CDR2 SVGAGI. This CDR3 has 16 residues. The V gene lost 0 bases and the J gene lost 7 bases, with 19 bases spanning the gap.

The rearrangement joins TRBV18 to TRBJ1-5; possible D gene TRBD1, 6 bases. The CDR3 is 21 residues long. The germline CDR1 and CDR2 sequences are KGHSH and LQKENI. Trimming removed 6 bases at V and 0 bases at J, with 30 bases between. The CDR3 is CASSPRGGVRSTSYSNQPQHF. CDR3 bases: TGTGCCAGCTCGCCCAGGGGTGGAGTACGGTCGACCTCCTATAGCAATCAGCCCCAGCATTTT.

This chain links TRBV27 with TRBJ2-7; D possibly uses TRBD1 or TRBD2 (5 bases each). Germline V gives CDR1 MNHEY, CDR2 SMNVEV (reference sequence). V was shortened by 0 bases and J by 3 bases, with 12 bases between the two germline ends. CDR3 length: 15 residues. CDR3 in DNA: TGTGCCAGCAGTTTATCTCCGGGACCCCGCTACGAGCAGTACTTC. Its protein is CASSLSPGPRYEQYF.

This chain uses TRBV7-9 with TRBJ2-3; 9 positions agree with TRBD2. Germline trimming cut 5 bases from V and 3 bases from J; bases unmatched to any gene: 9. The CDR3 is made up of 16 amino acids. CDR1 is SEHNR and CDR2 is FQNEAQ in the germline V gene (reference sequence). The CDR3 DNA reads as TGTGCCAGCAGCCACCTTCGAGCGGGGGGAACAGATACGCAGTATTTT. It codes for CASSHLRAGGTDTQYF.